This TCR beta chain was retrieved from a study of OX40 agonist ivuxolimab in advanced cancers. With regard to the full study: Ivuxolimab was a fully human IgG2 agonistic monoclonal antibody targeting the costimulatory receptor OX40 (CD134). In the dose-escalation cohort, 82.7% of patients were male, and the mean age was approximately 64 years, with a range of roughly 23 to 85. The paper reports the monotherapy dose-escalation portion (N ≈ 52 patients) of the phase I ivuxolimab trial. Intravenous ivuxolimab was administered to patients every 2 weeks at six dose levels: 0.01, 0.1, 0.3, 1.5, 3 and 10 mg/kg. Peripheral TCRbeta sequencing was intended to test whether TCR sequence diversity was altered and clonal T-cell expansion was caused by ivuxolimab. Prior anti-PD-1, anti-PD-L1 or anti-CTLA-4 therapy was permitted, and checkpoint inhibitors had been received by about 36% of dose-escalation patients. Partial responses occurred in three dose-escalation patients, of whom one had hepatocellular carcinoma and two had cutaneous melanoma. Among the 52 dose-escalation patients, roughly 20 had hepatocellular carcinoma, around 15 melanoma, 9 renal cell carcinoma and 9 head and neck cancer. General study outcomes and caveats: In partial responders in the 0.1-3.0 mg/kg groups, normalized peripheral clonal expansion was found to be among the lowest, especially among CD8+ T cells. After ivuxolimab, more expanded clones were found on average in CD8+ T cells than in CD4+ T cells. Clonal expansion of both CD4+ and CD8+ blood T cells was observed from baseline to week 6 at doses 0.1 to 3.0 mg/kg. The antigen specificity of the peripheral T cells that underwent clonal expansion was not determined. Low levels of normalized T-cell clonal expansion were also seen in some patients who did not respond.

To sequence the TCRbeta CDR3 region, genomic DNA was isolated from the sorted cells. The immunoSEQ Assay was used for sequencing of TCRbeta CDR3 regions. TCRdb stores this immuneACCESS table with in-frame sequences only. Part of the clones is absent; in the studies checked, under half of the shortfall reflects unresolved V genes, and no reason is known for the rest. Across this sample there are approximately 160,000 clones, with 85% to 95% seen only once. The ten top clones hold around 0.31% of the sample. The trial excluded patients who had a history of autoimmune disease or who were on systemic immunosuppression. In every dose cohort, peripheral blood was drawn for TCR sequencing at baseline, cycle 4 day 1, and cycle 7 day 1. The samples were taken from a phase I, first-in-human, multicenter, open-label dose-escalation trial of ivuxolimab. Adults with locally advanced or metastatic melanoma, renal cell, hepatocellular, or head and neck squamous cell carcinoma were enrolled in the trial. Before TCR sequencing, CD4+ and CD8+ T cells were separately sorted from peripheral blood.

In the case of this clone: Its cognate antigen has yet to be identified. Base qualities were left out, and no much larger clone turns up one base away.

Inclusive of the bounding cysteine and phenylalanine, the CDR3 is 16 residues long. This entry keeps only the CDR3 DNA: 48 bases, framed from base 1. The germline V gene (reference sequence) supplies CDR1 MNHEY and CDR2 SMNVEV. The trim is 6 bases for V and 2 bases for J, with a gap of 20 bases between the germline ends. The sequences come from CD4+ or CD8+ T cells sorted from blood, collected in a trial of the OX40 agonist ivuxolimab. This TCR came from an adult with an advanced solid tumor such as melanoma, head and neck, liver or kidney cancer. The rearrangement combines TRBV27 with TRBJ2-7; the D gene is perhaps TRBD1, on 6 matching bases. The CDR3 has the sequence CASRVGQGIFPYEQYF. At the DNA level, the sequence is TGTGCCAGCAGAGTGGGACAAGGGATTTTCCCCTACGAGCAGTACTTC.